The clone carrying this TCR beta chain was recorded many times. Its matching antigen is unknown. TCRdb redid the calling of the reads with MiXCR, one entry per CDR3 protein. This table has under 350,000 distinct CDR3 sequences, over 7.5% appearing once. These data belong to a study of T cell repertoires in cytomegalovirus infection. About the study: Public TCR beta signatures marked donors with CMV infection and the matching HLA.

There are 17 residues in the CDR3. Germline trimming cut 5 bases from V and 2 bases from J; bases unmatched to any gene: 11. CDR1 and CDR2 from the germline V gene are MNHNS and SASEGT. General observations from the study: The cumulative frequency of public TCR beta families distinguished individuals who carried CMV together with the relevant HLA. Across the ex vivo response, the dominant clonotypes were HLA-C-restricted CMV-specific TCR beta clonotypes.

Specimen: PBMCs. The receptor was isolated from a human donor in good health (CMV status not recorded). Some clones in this sample may be carry-over from other donors' samples. The rearrangement joins TRBV6-1 to TRBJ2-3, with 9 bases lining up with TRBD2. The CDR3 nucleotides are TGTGCCAGCAGTCCCCAGGTGCGGGGGGGATTCACAGATACGCAGTATTTT. Its protein product is CASSPQVRGGFTDTQYF.